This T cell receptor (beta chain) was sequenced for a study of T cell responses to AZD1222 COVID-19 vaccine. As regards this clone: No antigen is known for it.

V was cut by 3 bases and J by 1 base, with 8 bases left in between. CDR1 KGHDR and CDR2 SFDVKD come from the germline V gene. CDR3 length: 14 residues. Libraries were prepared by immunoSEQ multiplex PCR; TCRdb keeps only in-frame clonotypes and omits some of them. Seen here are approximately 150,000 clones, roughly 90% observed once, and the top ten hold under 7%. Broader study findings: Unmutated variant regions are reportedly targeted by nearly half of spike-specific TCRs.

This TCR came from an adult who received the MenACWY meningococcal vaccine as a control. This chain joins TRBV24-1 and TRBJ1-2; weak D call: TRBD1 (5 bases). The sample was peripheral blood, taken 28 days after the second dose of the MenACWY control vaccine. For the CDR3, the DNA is TGTGCCACCAGTGATCGACAGAGTAACTATGGCTACACCTTC. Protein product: CATSDRQSNYGYTF.